This entry is about one T cell receptor (beta chain). This record comes from a study of shared T cell receptors in the human thymus. Germline V CDR1 and CDR2: MDHEN, SYDVKM. CDR3 size: 15 residues. The trim removed 6 bases at V and 4 bases at J, leaving 11 bases unmatched. Clones were read by immunoSEQ multiplex PCR, and TCRdb kept only the in-frame ones, dropping some. The table lists approximately 400,000 clones, 95% of them singletons. The rearrangement links TRBV28 to TRBJ2-7; 8 bases map to TRBD2. The sample was thymocytes. This sequence originates from a human donor. In nucleotides, the CDR3 is TGTGCCAGCAGATCGAGGCGGGGGGCCGATTACGAGCAGTACTTC. This sequence encodes CASRSRRGADYEQYF.